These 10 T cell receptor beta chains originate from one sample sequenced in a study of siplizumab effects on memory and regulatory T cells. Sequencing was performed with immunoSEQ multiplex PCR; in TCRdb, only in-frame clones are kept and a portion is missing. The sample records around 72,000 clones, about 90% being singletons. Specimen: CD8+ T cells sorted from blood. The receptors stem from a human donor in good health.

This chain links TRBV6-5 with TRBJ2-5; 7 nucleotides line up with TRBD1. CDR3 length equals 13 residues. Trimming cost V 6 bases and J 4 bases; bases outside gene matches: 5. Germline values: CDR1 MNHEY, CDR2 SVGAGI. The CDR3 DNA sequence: TGTGCCAGCAGGACAGGGTTCGTAGAGACCCAGTACTTC. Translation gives CASRTGFVETQYF.

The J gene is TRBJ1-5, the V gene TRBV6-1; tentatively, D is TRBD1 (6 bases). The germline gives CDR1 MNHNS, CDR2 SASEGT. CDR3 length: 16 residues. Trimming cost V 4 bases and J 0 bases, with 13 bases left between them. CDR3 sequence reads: CASSVRDKYSNQPQHF. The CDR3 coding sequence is TGTGCCAGCAGTGTCCGGGACAAATATAGCAATCAGCCCCAGCATTTT.

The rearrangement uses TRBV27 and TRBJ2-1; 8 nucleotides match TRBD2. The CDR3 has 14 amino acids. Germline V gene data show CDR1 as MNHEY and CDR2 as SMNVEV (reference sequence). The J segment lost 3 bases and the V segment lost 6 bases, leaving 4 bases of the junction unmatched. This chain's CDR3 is CASRPSGSYNEQFF. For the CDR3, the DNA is TGTGCCAGCAGACCCAGCGGGAGCTACAATGAGCAGTTCTTC.

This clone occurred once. The chain's CDR3 is CASSFSGAWANVLTF. CDR3 nucleotides: TGTGCCAGCAGCTTTTCCGGCGCCTGGGCCAACGTCCTGACTTTC. The rearrangement links TRBV11-2 to TRBJ2-6; the D is unclear. Germline V gives CDR1 SGHAT, CDR2 FQNNGV. The germline V and J ends were trimmed by 3 bases and 5 bases, with 11 bases remaining between them. The CDR3 loop spans 15 amino acids.

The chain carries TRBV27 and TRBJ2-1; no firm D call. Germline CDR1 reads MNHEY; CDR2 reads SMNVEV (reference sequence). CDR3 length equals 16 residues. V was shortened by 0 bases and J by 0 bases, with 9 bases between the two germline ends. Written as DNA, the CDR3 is TGTGCCAGCAGTTTATCAGGTGGGGTCTCCTACAATGAGCAGTTCTTC. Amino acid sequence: CASSLSGGVSYNEQFF.

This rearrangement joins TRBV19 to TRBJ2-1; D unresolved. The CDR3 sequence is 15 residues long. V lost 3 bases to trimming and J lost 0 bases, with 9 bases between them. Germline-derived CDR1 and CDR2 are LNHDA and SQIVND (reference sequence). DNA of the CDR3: TGTGCCAGTAGTATCGGACGGAGCTCCTACAATGAGCAGTTCTTC. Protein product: CASSIGRSSYNEQFF.

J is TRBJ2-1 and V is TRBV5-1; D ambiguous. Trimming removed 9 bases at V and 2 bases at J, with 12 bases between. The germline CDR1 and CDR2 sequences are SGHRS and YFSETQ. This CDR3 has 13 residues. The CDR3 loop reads CANLYFPYNEQFF. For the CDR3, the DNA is TGCGCCAACCTTTACTTCCCCTACAATGAGCAGTTCTTC. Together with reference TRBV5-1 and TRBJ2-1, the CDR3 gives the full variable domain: KAGVTQTPRYLIKTRGQQVTLSCSPISGHRSVSWYQQTPGQGLQFLFEYFSETQRNKGNFPGRFSGRQFSNSRSEMNVSTLELGDSALYLCANLYFPYNEQFFGPGTRLTVL.

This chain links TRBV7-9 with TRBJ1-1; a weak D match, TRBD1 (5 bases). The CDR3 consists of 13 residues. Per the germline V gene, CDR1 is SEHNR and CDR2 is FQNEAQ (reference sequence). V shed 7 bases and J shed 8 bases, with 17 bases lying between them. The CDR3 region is CASTEETAAEAFF. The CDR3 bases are TGTGCCAGCACCGAGGAGACAGCCGCGGAAGCTTTCTTT. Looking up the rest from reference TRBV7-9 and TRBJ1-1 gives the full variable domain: DTGVSQNPRHKITKRGQNVTFRCDPISEHNRLYWYRQTLGQGPEFLTYFQNEAQLEKSRLLSDRFSAERPKGSFSTLEIQRTEQGDSAMYLCASTEETAAEAFFGQGTRLTVV.

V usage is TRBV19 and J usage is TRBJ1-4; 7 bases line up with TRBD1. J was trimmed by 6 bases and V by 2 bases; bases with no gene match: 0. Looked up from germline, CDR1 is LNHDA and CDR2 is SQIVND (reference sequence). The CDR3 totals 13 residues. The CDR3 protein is CASSIQGDEKLFF. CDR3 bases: TGTGCCAGTAGTATACAGGGGGATGAAAAACTGTTTTTT.

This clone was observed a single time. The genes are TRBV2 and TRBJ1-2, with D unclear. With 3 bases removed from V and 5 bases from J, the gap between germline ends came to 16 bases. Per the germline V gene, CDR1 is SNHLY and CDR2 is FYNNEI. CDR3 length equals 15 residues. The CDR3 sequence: CASSEGQIDPYGYTF. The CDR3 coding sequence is TGTGCCAGCAGTGAGGGTCAGATAGATCCGTATGGCTACACCTTC. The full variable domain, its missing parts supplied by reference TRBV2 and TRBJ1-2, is EPEVTQTPSHQVTQMGQEVILRCVPISNHLYFYWYRQILGQKVEFLVSFYNNEISEKSEIFDDQFSVERPDGSNFTLKIRSTKLEDSAMYFCASSEGQIDPYGYTFGSGTRLTVV.